A single sample is the source of the 31 T cell receptor beta chains below, sequenced in a study of blood T cells in healthy people across ages. With a J-beta primer mix and a sample-barcoded 5' primer, a second PCR ran about 7 to 12 cycles. From the 5' RACE reads, TCRdb called clonotypes with MiXCR, one entry per CDR3 protein. The sample has some 1.5 million distinct CDR3 sequences, roughly 30% seen once. Specimen: blood. The receptors derive from a young woman in good health.

The rearrangement links TRBV5-6 to TRBJ2-7; D not certain. The CDR3 is made up of 15 amino acids. V gave up 5 bases and J gave up 5 bases, with 20 bases separating them. The germline V gene has CDR1 SGHDT and CDR2 YYEEEE. The DNA of the CDR3 is TGTGCCAGCAGGTATATAGGACGCGCGGCCAACGAGCAGTACTTC. Protein sequence: CASRYIGRAANEQYF.

This clonotype was observed at least ten times. The V call is TRBV20-1, the J call TRBJ2-7; 9 nucleotides line up with TRBD1. V lost 6 bases and J lost 5; bases outside the gene matches: 8. From germline, CDR1 is DFQATT and CDR2 SNEGSKA (reference sequence). There are 13 residues in the CDR3. The chain's CDR3 is CSAPGDRADEQYF. DNA of the CDR3: TGCAGTGCGCCAGGGGACAGGGCGGACGAGCAGTACTTC.

This chain connects TRBV5-5 to TRBJ2-3, with D tentatively TRBD1 or TRBD2 (5 bases each). The CDR3 is made up of 14 amino acids. Trimming cost V 8 bases and J 4 bases, with 17 bases left between them. Germline-derived CDR1 and CDR2 are SGHKS and YYEKEE (reference sequence). The CDR3 DNA is TGTGCCAGAAGTTGGGGACCAGCAGCAGATACGCAGTATTTT. Its translation: CARSWGPAADTQYF.

This chain joins TRBV7-6 and TRBJ2-1, with 16 bases fitting TRBD2. The J segment lost 6 bases and the V segment lost 6 bases, leaving 11 bases of the junction unmatched. The CDR3 length is 18 residues. Germline V lookup: CDR1 SGHVS, CDR2 FNYEAQ. CDR3 amino acids: CASSSGLAGGPIRNEQFF. The CDR3 coding sequence is TGTGCCAGCAGTTCGGGACTAGCGGGAGGGCCTATCCGCAATGAGCAGTTCTTC.

This clonotype was detected a few times. The rearrangement uses TRBV20-1 and TRBJ2-4; 10 bases align to TRBD2. The CDR3 contains 12 residues. The V segment lost 1 base and the J segment 13 bases; nucleotides outside the gene matches: 4. CDR1 and CDR2 (germline): DFQATT, SNEGSKA (reference sequence). The CDR3 spells CSARGLAGEQYF. The CDR3 DNA reads TGCAGTGCTAGAGGTCTAGCGGGGGAGCAGTACTTC.

The sample holds a few counts of this clonotype. V is TRBV28 and J is TRBJ2-1, with unresolved D. Trimming pared 7 bases from V and 8 bases from J, leaving 15 bases between. The CDR3 extends over 13 amino acids. The germline V gene encodes CDR1 MDHEN and CDR2 SYDVKM. In DNA form, the CDR3 reads TGTGCCAGCAAGGAATTGGATCGATATGAGCAGTTCTTC. It yields the protein CASKELDRYEQFF. Using reference TRBV28 and TRBJ2-1 for the parts outside the CDR3, the full variable domain is DVKVTQSSRYLVKRTGEKVFLECVQDMDHENMFWYRQDPGLGLRLIYFSYDVKMKEKGDIPEGYSVSREKKERFSLILESASTNQTSMYLCASKELDRYEQFFGPGTRLTVL.

This clonotype has ten or more counts. V usage is TRBV20-1 and J usage is TRBJ2-1; TRBD2 agrees at 14 bases. Germline CDR1 and CDR2: DFQATT and SNEGSKA (reference sequence). This CDR3 is built from 15 residues. The ends lost 5 bases at V and 13 bases at J; junction bases unmatched: 13. The CDR3: CSAATPGLAGVYQFF. The DNA for the CDR3 is TGCAGTGCTGCTACCCCGGGACTAGCGGGGGTTTATCAGTTCTTC.

In its sample, this clonotype was seen a few times. The chain couples TRBV27 to TRBJ1-1, with TRBD1 identical over 8 bases. The trim removed 6 bases at V and 4 bases at J, leaving 13 bases unmatched. The CDR3 has 16 amino acids. Germline V gene lookup returns CDR1 MNHEY and CDR2 SMNVEV (reference sequence). CDR3 in amino acids: CASRSYPGQGSTEAFF. The CDR3 bases are TGTGCCAGCAGAAGCTACCCCGGACAGGGATCCACTGAAGCTTTCTTT.

The chain couples TRBV7-2 to TRBJ2-5, with D maybe TRBD2 (6 bases). The J call may be incorrect, as the DNA end agrees better with TRBJ2-7. This CDR3 is built from 14 residues. Germline-derived CDR1 and CDR2 are SGHTA and FQGNSA. The CDR3 here is CASSRVQRAYEQYF. The DNA for the CDR3 is TGTGCCAGCAGCCGTGTCCAGCGGGCGTACGAGCAGTACTTC.

The rearrangement uses TRBV30 and TRBJ1-6; the D gene is possibly TRBD1 (5 bases). V was clipped by 1 base and J by 15 bases, with 16 bases between them. The CDR3 extends over 13 amino acids. Germline-derived CDR1 and CDR2 are GTSNPN and SVGIG (reference sequence). For the CDR3, the DNA is TGTGCCTGGAGTGGGGGACCTTTGAAGATCCTCCACTTT. Its protein is CAWSGGPLKILHF.

As for this clonotype: A much more abundant neighbour one base away suggests this may be a read error. The chain employs TRBV20-1 and TRBJ2-5; weak D call: TRBD1 (5 bases). TRBJ2-1 matches the DNA end more closely, so the J call is doubtful. Germline V lookup: CDR1 DFQATT, CDR2 SNEGSKA (reference sequence). The CDR3 runs 13 residues. The CDR3 DNA sequence: TGCAGTGCTCCCAGGGATACTCAAGAGACCCAGTTCTTC. Translation: CSAPRDTQETQFF.

This clonotype was counted a few times. The V gene is TRBV6-4, the J gene TRBJ1-2; D unclear. V lost 2 bases, J lost 1 base, and 8 bases lay in between. In germline, CDR1 is MRHNA, CDR2 SNTAGT. This CDR3 contains 14 residues. The CDR3 nucleotides are TGTGCCAGCAGTGACAGACGGGGTAACTATGGCTACACCTTC. It is translated as CASSDRRGNYGYTF.

There are many counts of this clonotype. This chain joins TRBV27 and TRBJ2-5, with TRBD1 as a possible D gene (6 bases). Germline V gene data show CDR1 as MNHEY and CDR2 as SMNVEV (reference sequence). There are 13 residues in the CDR3. V dropped 0 bases and J dropped 5 bases, with 7 bases sitting between them. As DNA, the CDR3 is TGTGCCAGCAGTTTATCGGGGGCGGAGACCCAGTACTTC. Protein product: CASSLSGAETQYF.

The chain couples TRBV27 to TRBJ1-1; tentative D call: TRBD1 (5 bases). CDR1 and CDR2 from the germline V gene are MNHEY and SMNVEV (reference sequence). This CDR3 spans 15 amino acids. The V end was cut by 5 bases, the J end by 4 bases, with 17 bases between. CDR3 nucleotides: TGTGCCAGCAGTGCCCTCGCCCCTACAGGCACTGAAGCTTTCTTT. This codes for CASSALAPTGTEAFF.

This clonotype was seen many times. The chain links TRBV29-1 to TRBJ2-4; D is unclear. Trimming took off 2 bases at V and 0 bases at J, with 5 bases between the two ends. Germline values: CDR1 SQVTM, CDR2 ANQGSEA. The CDR3 length is 13 residues. Here the CDR3 reads CSVEKGAKNIQYF. CDR3 DNA: TGCAGCGTTGAAAAGGGAGCCAAAAACATTCAGTACTTC.

This clonotype has a count of ten or more. This rearrangement joins TRBV12-3 or TRBV12-4 to TRBJ1-2, with D unresolved. The ends were cut back, 5 bases at V and 5 bases at J, with 6 bases in the middle. The CDR3 runs 11 residues. The CDR3 nucleotides read TGTGCCAGCAGTCCGGGGTATGGCTACACCTTC. It is translated as CASSPGYGYTF.

This clonotype was seen many times. At one boundary the junction diverges from the germline segment, which might be a read error. This chain joins TRBV5-1 and TRBJ1-6; D perhaps matches TRBD1 (5 bases). This CDR3 has 13 residues. Germline CDR1 is SGHRS and CDR2 is YFSETQ. The DNA of the CDR3 is TGTGCCAGCAGCTTAGCCAGGGATTCACCCCTCCACTTT. Translating gives CASSLARDSPLHF.

This clonotype was seen repeatedly, ten times or more. The rearrangement uses TRBV9 and TRBJ2-7; 10 bases are shared with TRBD1. The CDR3 has 14 residues. Germline trimming cut 4 bases from V and 6 bases from J; bases unmatched to any gene: 7. Germline-derived CDR1 and CDR2 are SGDLS and YYNGEE. In nucleotides, the CDR3 is TGTGCCAGCAGCCAGGGACAGGGGACTCGCGAGCAGTACTTC. Its translation is CASSQGQGTREQYF.

In DNA form, the CDR3 reads TGTGCCAGCAGTTCGGGAGGACTAGCGGGGGCCGGGTACCAAGAGACCCAGTACTTC. Amino acid sequence: CASSSGGLAGAGYQETQYF. The rearrangement links TRBV7-2 to TRBJ2-5; TRBD2 matches 13 bases. The V gene's germline CDR1 is SGHTA and CDR2 FQGNSA. This CDR3 region has 19 residues. V was pared by 6 bases and J by 0 bases, with 13 bases of the junction left unmatched.

This clonotype was observed a few times. The chain joins TRBV2 to TRBJ1-2; the D is unclear. This CDR3 is built from 14 residues. Germline-derived CDR1 and CDR2 are SNHLY and FYNNEI. Trimming pared 11 bases from V and 6 bases from J, leaving 22 bases between. The CDR3 is CAEYRPGRLHGYTF. The DNA for the CDR3 is TGTGCCGAGTACCGTCCAGGAAGGCTACATGGCTACACCTTC.

The table lists this clonotype with a few counts. The chain is built from TRBV12-5 and TRBJ2-5, with 13 bases identical to TRBD2. The CDR3 runs 17 residues. The junction had 11 bases not matched to a gene; V was cut back by 6 bases and J by 4 bases. Germline CDR1 reads LGHNT; CDR2 reads FRNRAP. The CDR3 sequence: CASGSGTSGTLGETQYF. The CDR3 DNA sequence: TGTGCTAGTGGATCCGGGACTAGCGGGACCCTGGGAGAGACCCAGTACTTC.

This clonotype has a count of ten or more. V and J are TRBV20-1 and TRBJ2-7; 8 bases agree with TRBD2. The CDR3 contains 13 residues. The trim removed 8 bases at V and 4 bases at J, leaving 10 bases unmatched. In germline, CDR1 is DFQATT, CDR2 SNEGSKA (reference sequence). The CDR3 here is CSSKRESLYEQYF. Here the CDR3 DNA reads TGCAGTTCTAAGCGGGAGTCTCTGTACGAGCAGTACTTC.

On this clonotype: Possible read error: a much larger clone is one base away. V gene TRBV4-1 combines with J gene TRBJ2-1; D possibly matches TRBD1 or TRBD2 (5 bases each). This CDR3 has 15 residues. Germline loops: CDR1 MGHRA, CDR2 YSYEKL. The CDR3 DNA sequence: TGCGCCGGCAGCCAGGGTCCGGGACGAAGCCGTGAGCAGTTCTTC. Protein product: CAGSQGPGRSREQFF.

This clonotype was recorded a few times. The genes are TRBV12-3 or TRBV12-4 and TRBJ2-3, with TRBD2 as a possible D gene (6 bases). The V end was cut by 5 bases, the J end by 10 bases, with 16 bases between. This CDR3 has 13 residues. CDR3 loop: CASSPLRDGAQYF. In DNA, the CDR3 is TGTGCCAGCAGTCCCCTGCGGGATGGGGCGCAGTATTTT.

This clonotype was seen many times. A junction boundary mismatches the germline segment, possibly from a read error. The V and J genes are TRBV5-1 and TRBJ2-2; TRBD1 aligns across 8 bases. The germline gives CDR1 SGHRS, CDR2 YFSETQ. This CDR3 comprises 15 residues. CDR3 residues: CASSLDRANTGELFF. The DNA of the CDR3 is TGTGCCAGCAGTTTGGACAGGGCGAACACCGGGGAGCTGTTTTTT.

The chain has TRBV20-1 and TRBJ2-7, with D hard to call. The germline V and J ends were trimmed by 5 bases and 0 bases, with 17 bases remaining between them. Germline V gives CDR1 DFQATT, CDR2 SNEGSKA (reference sequence). The CDR3 has 15 amino acids. This chain's CDR3 is CSAAGDPSTSYEQYF. The CDR3 DNA reads TGCAGTGCTGCAGGAGACCCCTCGACCTCCTACGAGCAGTACTTC.

The chain carries TRBV24-1 and TRBJ1-6, with D perhaps TRBD1 (6 bases). CDR1 and CDR2 (germline): KGHDR, SFDVKD. CDR3 length equals 14 residues. V shed 6 bases and J shed 9 bases, with 14 bases lying between them. The DNA for the CDR3 is TGTGCCACCAGTTCGGGGGCTTGGGGTTCACCCCTCCACTTT. It is translated as CATSSGAWGSPLHF.

CDR3 nucleotides: TGCAGCGTTGAGGGGGGGGTTTTTAGTGAAAAACTGTTTTTT. Protein sequence: CSVEGGVFSEKLFF. This chain uses TRBV29-1 with TRBJ1-4, with a weak D call TRBD1 (5 bases). There are 14 residues in the CDR3. V gave up 3 bases and J gave up 7 bases, with 15 bases separating them. Germline V gene lookup returns CDR1 SQVTM and CDR2 ANQGSEA.

The chain carries TRBV6-5 and TRBJ2-4, with 9 positions matching TRBD1. CDR1 and CDR2 from the germline V gene are MNHEY and SVGAGI. V lost 2 bases to trimming and J lost 8 bases; unmatched junction nucleotides: 1. This CDR3 has 13 residues. The CDR3 coding sequence is TGTGCCAGCAGTTACGGGACAGGGCACATTCAGTACTTC. This codes for CASSYGTGHIQYF.

There are a few counts of this clonotype. The rearrangement links TRBV27 to TRBJ1-5; TRBD1 matches 7 bases. Germline-derived CDR1 and CDR2 are MNHEY and SMNVEV (reference sequence). The length of the CDR3 is 15 residues. The trim removed 3 bases at V and 4 bases at J, leaving 6 bases unmatched. CDR3 protein: CASSLRRGRNQPQHF. CDR3 bases: TGTGCCAGCAGTTTGCGAAGGGGGCGGAATCAGCCCCAGCATTTT.

This clonotype has more than one count but fewer than ten. CDR3 DNA: TGTGCCAGCAGGAGAGACAGAAACTACGAGCAGTACTTC. Translating gives CASRRDRNYEQYF. The chain has TRBV2 and TRBJ2-1, with D possibly TRBD1 on 5 matching bases. Matching the DNA end better, TRBJ2-7 makes the J call doubtful. This CDR3 has 13 amino acids. Germline V gives CDR1 SNHLY, CDR2 FYNNEI.